This T cell receptor (beta chain) is drawn from a study of T cell responses to AZD1222 COVID-19 vaccine. In the study overall: Samples with a second dose at about 4 or about 12 weeks were pooled together. Broader study findings: Unmutated variant regions reportedly attract nearly half of all spike-specific TCRs. Repertoire sampling happened only post peak T cell response.

The CDR3 totals 14 residues. Looked up from germline, CDR1 is LGHDT and CDR2 is YNNKEL (reference sequence). V lost 3 bases to trimming and J lost 0 bases; unmatched junction nucleotides: 0. Turning to this clone: What it binds is unknown.

Profiling relied on immunoSEQ multiplex PCR, and the TCRdb table lists in-frame clones only, not all of them. The profile shows more than 85,000 clones, more than 75% of them singletons. The specimen comprised peripheral blood, sampled on day 0 of AZD1222 vaccination. The chain combines TRBV3-1 (or the pseudogene TRBV3-2) with TRBJ2-3, with 7 bases aligning to TRBD2. This TCR derives from an adult in good health. This chain's CDR3 is CASSHSGSTDTQYF. Here the CDR3 DNA reads TGTGCCAGCAGCCATAGCGGGAGCACAGATACGCAGTATTTT.